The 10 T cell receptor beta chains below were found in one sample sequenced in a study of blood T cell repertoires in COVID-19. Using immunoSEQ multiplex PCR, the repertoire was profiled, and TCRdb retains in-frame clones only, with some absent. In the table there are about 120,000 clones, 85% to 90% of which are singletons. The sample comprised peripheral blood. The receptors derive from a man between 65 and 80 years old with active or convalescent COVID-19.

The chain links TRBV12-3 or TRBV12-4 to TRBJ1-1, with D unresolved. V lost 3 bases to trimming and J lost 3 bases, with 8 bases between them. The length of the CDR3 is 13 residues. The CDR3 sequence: CASSLNGDTEAFF. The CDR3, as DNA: TGTGCCAGCAGTTTGAACGGGGACACTGAAGCTTTCTTT.

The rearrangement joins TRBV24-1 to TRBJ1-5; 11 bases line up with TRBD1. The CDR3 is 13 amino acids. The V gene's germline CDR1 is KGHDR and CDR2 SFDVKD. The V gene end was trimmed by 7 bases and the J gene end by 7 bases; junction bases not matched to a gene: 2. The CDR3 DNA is TGTGCCACCAGCGGGACAGGGGGGCAGCCCCAGCATTTT. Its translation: CATSGTGGQPQHF.

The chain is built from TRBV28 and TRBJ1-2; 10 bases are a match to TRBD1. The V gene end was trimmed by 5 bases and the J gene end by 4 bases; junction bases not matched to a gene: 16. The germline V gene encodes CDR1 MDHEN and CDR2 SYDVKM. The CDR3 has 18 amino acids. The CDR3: CASSPAGTGALGGYGYTF. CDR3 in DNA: TGTGCCAGCAGTCCCGCCGGGACAGGGGCGCTCGGTGGCTATGGCTACACCTTC.

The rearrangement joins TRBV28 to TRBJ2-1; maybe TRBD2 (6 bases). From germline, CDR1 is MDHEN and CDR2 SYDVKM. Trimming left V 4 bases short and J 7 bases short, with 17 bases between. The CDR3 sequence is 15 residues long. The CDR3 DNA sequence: TGTGCCAGCAGTTCCCCCGGGAAGGGGAGGAATGAGCAGTTCTTC. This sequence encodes CASSSPGKGRNEQFF.

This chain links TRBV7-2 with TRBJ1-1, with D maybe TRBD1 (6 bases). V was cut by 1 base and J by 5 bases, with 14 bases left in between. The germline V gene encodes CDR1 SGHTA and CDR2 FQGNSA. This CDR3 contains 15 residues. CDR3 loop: CASSLVSGGLTEAFF. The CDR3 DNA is TGTGCCAGCAGCTTAGTATCTGGGGGCCTAACTGAAGCTTTCTTT.

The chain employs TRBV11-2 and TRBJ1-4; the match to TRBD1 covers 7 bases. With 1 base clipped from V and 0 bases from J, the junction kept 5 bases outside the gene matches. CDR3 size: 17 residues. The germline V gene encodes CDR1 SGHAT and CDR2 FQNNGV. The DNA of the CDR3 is TGTGCCAGCAGCTTAGGCAGGGGGTTCGCAACTAATGAAAAACTGTTTTTT. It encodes CASSLGRGFATNEKLFF.

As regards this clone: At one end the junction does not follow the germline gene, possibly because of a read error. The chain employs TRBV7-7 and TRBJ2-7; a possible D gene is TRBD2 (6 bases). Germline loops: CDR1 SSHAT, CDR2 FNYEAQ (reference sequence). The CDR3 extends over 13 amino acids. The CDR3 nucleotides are TGTGCTAGCAGCTCCACCGGGGGCTACGAGCAGTACTTC. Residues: CASSSTGGYEQYF. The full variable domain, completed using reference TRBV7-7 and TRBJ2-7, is GAGVSQSPRYKVTKRGQDVTLRCDPISSHATLYWYQQALGQGPEFLTYFNYEAQPDKSGLPSDRFSAERPEGSISTLTIQRTEQRDSAMYRCASSSTGGYEQYFGPGTRLTVT.

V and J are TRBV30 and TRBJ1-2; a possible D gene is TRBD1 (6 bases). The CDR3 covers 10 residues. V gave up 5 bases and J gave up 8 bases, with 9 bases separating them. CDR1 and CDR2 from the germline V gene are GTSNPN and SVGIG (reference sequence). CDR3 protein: CAWGQRGYTF. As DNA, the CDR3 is TGTGCCTGGGGACAGAGGGGCTACACCTTC.

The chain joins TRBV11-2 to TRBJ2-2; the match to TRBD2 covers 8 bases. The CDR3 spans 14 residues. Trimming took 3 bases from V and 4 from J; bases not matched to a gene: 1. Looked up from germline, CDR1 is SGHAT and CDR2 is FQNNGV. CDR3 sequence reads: CASSFAGGTGELFF. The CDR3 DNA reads TGTGCCAGCAGCTTCGCGGGAGGCACCGGGGAGCTGTTTTTT. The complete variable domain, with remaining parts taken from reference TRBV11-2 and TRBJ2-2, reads EAGVAQSPRYKIIEKRQSVAFWCNPISGHATLYWYQQILGQGPKLLIQFQNNGVVDDSQLPKDRFSAERLKGVDSTLKIQPAKLEDSAVYLCASSFAGGTGELFFGEGSRLTVL.

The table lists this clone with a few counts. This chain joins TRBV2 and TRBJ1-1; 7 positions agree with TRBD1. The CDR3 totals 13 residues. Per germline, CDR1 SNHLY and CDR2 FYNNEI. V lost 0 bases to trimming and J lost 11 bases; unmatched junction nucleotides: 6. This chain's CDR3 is CASSEALRQGAFF. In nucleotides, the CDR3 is TGTGCCAGCAGTGAAGCGCTTCGACAGGGCGCTTTCTTT.